A single sample gave rise to the 22 T cell receptor beta chains below, sequenced in a study of read filtering for tumor transcriptome and immune sequencing. Molecular barcoded adaptors covering alpha/delta and beta/gamma chains were used on around 370 ng RNA. TCRdb reprocessed the reads via MiXCR and lists one record per CDR3 protein. Among approximately 5,300 distinct CDR3 sequences listed, about 20% were seen once. Source material: a population of CD138-negative cells sorted from bone marrow. These receptors were taken from a donor over 35 with multiple myeloma.

This clonotype was picked up many times. The CDR3 here is CSVHRNTEAFF. The CDR3 DNA reads as TGCAGCGTTCACAGGAACACTGAAGCTTTCTTT. The V call is TRBV29-1, the J call TRBJ1-1; D uncertain. CDR1 SQVTM and CDR2 ANQGSEA come from the germline V gene. V lost 5 bases and J 1 base, leaving 5 bases between the germline ends. The CDR3 totals 11 residues.

The chain couples TRBV4-1 to TRBJ2-1, with no clear D. Germline lookup yields CDR1 MGHRA and CDR2 YSYEKL. V was cut by 1 base and J by 6 bases, with 7 bases left in between. CDR3 size: 13 residues. CDR3 sequence: CASSQGKGNEQFF. CDR3 sequence (DNA): TGCGCCAGCAGCCAAGGAAAAGGCAATGAGCAGTTCTTC.

Judged by abundance, this clonotype is medium-sized. The rearrangement uses TRBV2 and TRBJ2-7; D perhaps matches TRBD1 (5 bases). Looked up from germline, CDR1 is SNHLY and CDR2 is FYNNEI. Trimming took off 8 bases at V and 5 bases at J, with 16 bases between the two ends. This CDR3 has 13 residues. The CDR3 coding sequence is TGTGCCAGCCTCGTATGGGGCAACGACGAGCAGTACTTC. Translated: CASLVWGNDEQYF.

This clonotype was counted ten times or more. The chain links TRBV5-1 to TRBJ1-5; no reliable D call. The V gene's germline CDR1 is SGHRS and CDR2 YFSETQ. The CDR3 is made up of 13 amino acids. Trimming took off 2 bases at V and 7 bases at J, with 10 bases between the two ends. Written as DNA, the CDR3 is TGCGCCAGCAGCTTCGAAGGCGACCAGCCCCAGCATTTT. Its translation: CASSFEGDQPQHF.

The sample holds one count of this clonotype. This chain connects TRBV29-1 to TRBJ2-7; D not resolved. The CDR3 length is 14 residues. Trimming pared 5 bases from V and 6 bases from J, leaving 20 bases between. Germline V gene data show CDR1 as SQVTM and CDR2 as ANQGSEA. The CDR3 DNA reads as TGCAGCGTTTCCGTTCATGGGGTTGCTGCCGAGCAGTACTTC. Protein: CSVSVHGVAAEQYF.

As for this clonotype: A junction boundary mismatches the germline segment, possibly from a read error. This chain uses TRBV3-1 with TRBJ2-1, with 9 bases lining up with TRBD2. This CDR3 is built from 15 residues. Germline V gives CDR1 LGHDT, CDR2 YNNKEL (reference sequence). The CDR3 loop is CASSLGPVAGDERFF. The CDR3 DNA reads TGTGCCAGCAGCCTAGGCCCGGTAGCGGGAGATGAGCGGTTCTTC.

This clonotype was detected ten times or more. The rearrangement joins TRBV20-1 to TRBJ2-7; TRBD1 matches at 11 bases. This CDR3 is 14 amino acids long. Germline V gene data show CDR1 as DFQATT and CDR2 as SNEGSKA (reference sequence). Trimming at V came to 3 bases and at J to 4 bases, leaving 5 bases not matched to a gene. As DNA, the CDR3 is TGCAGTGCTAGGCCCGGGACAGGGGGATACGAGCAGTACTTC. Amino acids: CSARPGTGGYEQYF.

Ten or more counts support this clonotype. The chain employs TRBV12-3 or TRBV12-4 and TRBJ2-7, with 7 bases matching TRBD1. Germline trimming cut 7 bases from V and 5 bases from J; bases unmatched to any gene: 14. There are 15 residues in the CDR3. CDR3 loop: CASTLDRSGFDEQYF. The CDR3 region has the DNA TGTGCCAGCACCTTGGACAGGTCGGGGTTCGACGAGCAGTACTTC.

With regard to this clonotype: One end of the junction does not line up with germline, which may come from a read error. J is TRBJ2-3 and V is TRBV20-1; D perhaps matches TRBD1 (5 bases). This CDR3 has 12 amino acids. From germline, CDR1 is DFQATT and CDR2 SNEGSKA (reference sequence). DNA of the CDR3: TGCGGTGCTAGACACATCACAGGTACGCAGTATTTT. Translated, it gives CGARHITGTQYF.

By its share, this clonotype is medium-sized. V gene TRBV30 combines with J gene TRBJ2-1, with D perhaps TRBD1 (6 bases). Germline V gives CDR1 GTSNPN, CDR2 SVGIG (reference sequence). V was clipped by 8 bases and J by 9 bases, with 14 bases between them. This CDR3 has 11 amino acids. CDR3 residues: CAGHRVAEQFF. CDR3 in DNA: TGTGCCGGACACAGGGTTGCTGAGCAGTTCTTC.

By share, this clonotype counts as medium-sized. J is TRBJ1-1 and V is TRBV7-9, with TRBD1 matching over 11 bases. Germline CDR1 and CDR2: SEHNR and FQNEAQ (reference sequence). Germline trimming cut 4 bases from V and 4 bases from J; bases unmatched to any gene: 8. This CDR3 has 16 residues. The CDR3 here is CASSWGTGGMGTEAFF. The DNA of the CDR3 is TGTGCCAGCAGCTGGGGGACAGGGGGTATGGGCACTGAAGCTTTCTTT.

Of note for this clonotype: This sequence may be a read error, since a much larger clone differs from it by one base. The chain uses TRBV20-1 and TRBJ2-3; D may be TRBD2 (6 bases). The V end was cut by 6 bases, the J end by 10 bases, with 26 bases between. The CDR3 contains 15 residues. From germline, CDR1 is DFQATT and CDR2 SNEGSKA (reference sequence). CDR3 nucleotides: TGCAGTGCGGCACTTGAGGAGGGCATTGATGATTCGCAGTATTTT. Protein product: CSAALEEGIDDSQYF.

With respect to this clonotype: A read error is possible here, since a much larger clone lies one base away. The CDR3 DNA is TGTGCCAGCAGCGTGCGGGGGATCGACAACGATGAGCAGTTCTTC. Amino acid sequence: CASSVRGIDNDEQFF. The chain links TRBV9 to TRBJ2-1; 7 nucleotides agree with TRBD2. Losses at the gene ends were 2 bases for V and 8 bases for J; bases not matched to a gene: 10. This CDR3 comprises 15 residues. The germline V gene encodes CDR1 SGDLS and CDR2 YYNGEE. Complete variable domain (other parts from reference TRBV9 and TRBJ2-1): DSGVTQTPKHLITATGQRVTLRCSPRSGDLSVYWYQQSLDQGLQFLIQYYNGEERAKGNILERFSAQQFPDLHSELNLSSLELGDSALYFCASSVRGIDNDEQFFGPGTRLTVL.

As concerns this clonotype: The conserved phenylalanine or tryptophan is not found at the CDR3 terminus, so this likely reflects a read error. The chain links TRBV5-4 to TRBJ2-1, with D perhaps matching TRBD1 (5 bases). V was clipped by 4 bases and J by 4 bases, with 18 bases between them. Germline V gene data show CDR1 as SGHNT and CDR2 as YYREEE (reference sequence). This CDR3 has 16 residues. The CDR3 region has the DNA TGTGCCAGCAGCCCTCGTGGGGCAGGGCGTTACAATGAGCAGTTCTCC. It codes for CASSPRGAGRYNEQFS.

Turning to this clonotype: Germline is not matched at one junction end, which may reflect a read error. The genes are TRBV4-2 and TRBJ2-3, with 7 bases lining up with TRBD2. The CDR3 is 16 residues long. The germline gives CDR1 LGHNA, CDR2 YNFKEQ. The DNA of the CDR3 is TGTGCCAGCAGCCAACGAGCGGGAACTAGCACAGATACGCGGTATTTT. It translates to CASSQRAGTSTDTRYF.

The table lists this clonotype with many counts. Mismatch with germline at one junction end may stem from a read error. J is TRBJ1-1 and V is TRBV2; D remains unclear. Germline CDR1 and CDR2: SNHLY and FYNNEI. CDR3 length equals 13 residues. CDR3 sequence reads: CTSSPGMNTEAFF. The CDR3 DNA sequence: TGTACCAGCAGTCCGGGGATGAACACTGAAGCTTTCTTT.

A remark on this clonotype: A much larger clonotype is one base distant, so this may be a read error. The CDR3 does not close with the conserved phenylalanine or tryptophan, likely indicating a read error. The chain couples TRBV18 to TRBJ1-4; 7 bases fit TRBD1. This CDR3 contains 14 residues. Germline lookup yields CDR1 KGHSH and CDR2 LQKENI. V was pared by 6 bases and J by 5 bases, with 6 bases of the junction left unmatched. The CDR3, as DNA: TGTGCCAGCTCGCGGGGACAGAAAAATGAAAAACTGTTTCTT. Protein sequence: CASSRGQKNEKLFL.

This clonotype appeared a single time. One end of the junction does not line up with germline, which may come from a read error. The chain uses TRBV2 and TRBJ2-7; D call uncertain. The CDR3 consists of 14 residues. Looked up from germline, CDR1 is SNHLY and CDR2 is FYNNEI. This CDR3 reads CVSRPERSSYEQYF. CDR3 coding DNA: TGTGTCAGCAGGCCTGAGCGTAGCTCCTACGAGCAGTACTTC.

There are many counts of this clonotype. This sequence joins TRBV6-1 and TRBJ2-3; 9 bases are shared with TRBD2. Trimming took 7 bases from V and 6 from J; bases not matched to a gene: 14. Germline V gene sequence: CDR1 MNHNS, CDR2 SASEGT. This CDR3 is 16 amino acids long. The CDR3 sequence is CASTFRSSGRLDTQYF. The CDR3 nucleotides read TGTGCCAGCACCTTTAGGAGTAGCGGGAGATTGGATACGCAGTATTTT.

This clonotype is medium-sized in the sample. This rearrangement joins TRBV27 to TRBJ2-1, with D unclear. Per the germline V gene, CDR1 is MNHEY and CDR2 is SMNVEV (reference sequence). There are 17 residues in the CDR3. The ends were cut back, 4 bases at V and 2 bases at J, with 18 bases in the middle. CDR3 amino acids: CASSSRSLGFAYNEQFF. In DNA, the CDR3 is TGTGCCAGCAGTTCACGATCCCTAGGCTTTGCCTACAATGAGCAGTTCTTC.

This clonotype is labeled as medium-sized. The chain is built from TRBV27 and TRBJ2-1; TRBD2 matches at 8 bases. Germline V gene lookup returns CDR1 MNHEY and CDR2 SMNVEV (reference sequence). The CDR3 extends over 16 amino acids. Trimming at V came to 2 bases and at J to 5 bases, leaving 8 bases not matched to a gene. The CDR3 spells CASSLPLGGGNNEQFF. CDR3 nucleotide sequence: TGTGCCAGCAGTTTACCCCTCGGCGGGGGGAACAATGAGCAGTTCTTC.

This clonotype came up many times. The rearrangement links TRBV4-2 to TRBJ1-2; no reliable D call. CDR3 length: 18 amino acids. The germline V gene encodes CDR1 LGHNA and CDR2 YNFKEQ. Trimming shortened V by 0 bases and J by 1 base, and 18 bases separated the two germline ends. The CDR3, as DNA: TGTGCCAGCAGCCAAGAGCCCCTCTCTTTGGGTTTTAACTATGGCTACACCTTC. Amino acid sequence: CASSQEPLSLGFNYGYTF.